Shown below are 5 T cell receptor beta chains from a single sample sequenced in a study of regulatory T cells in long-lasting Graves disease. Construction of the TCR beta libraries employed iRepertoire HTBI primers in conjunction with Arm-PCR of CDR3 regions. TCRdb processed the multiplex PCR reads anew with MiXCR; each CDR3 protein has one entry. This table has around 500,000 distinct CDR3 sequences, about 16% appearing once. Regarding time point: newly diagnosed GD, antithyroid drugs for less than 3 months. The TCR library was made from RNA extracted from PBMCs. These sequences were also reported in another study, on T cells in Graves' hyperthyroidism and ophthalmopathy.

The sequencing used peripheral blood mononuclear cells (PBMCs), collected at new diagnosis, from a patient treated with antithyroid drugs. Receptor source: a woman aged 35-60 years with Graves disease.

This clonotype was observed at least ten times. This chain joins TRBV2 and TRBJ1-1, with D possibly matching TRBD1 (5 bases). V lost 7 bases and J lost 7, with 19 bases in between. Germline lookup yields CDR1 SNHLY and CDR2 FYNNEI. The CDR3 covers 14 residues. CDR3 sequence (DNA): TGTGCCAGCACTAACGGCAGGGTCGGGGGTGAAGCTTTCTTT. Its translation: CASTNGRVGGEAFF. Filled out from reference TRBV2 and TRBJ1-1, the complete variable domain reads EPEVTQTPSHQVTQMGQEVILRCVPISNHLYFYWYRQILGQKVEFLVSFYNNEISEKSEIFDDQFSVERPDGSNFTLKIRSTKLEDSAMYFCASTNGRVGGEAFFGQGTRLTVV.

V and J are TRBV28 and TRBJ1-2; D is perhaps TRBD1 (5 bases). The V gene's germline CDR1 is MDHEN and CDR2 SYDVKM. This CDR3 region has 15 residues. Trimming cost V 4 bases and J 6 bases, with 18 bases left between them. The CDR3 region is CASSSPAHPGNGYTF. CDR3 DNA sequence: TGTGCCAGCAGTTCCCCCGCCCACCCAGGGAATGGCTACACCTTC.

Remarks on this clonotype: A much larger clone sits a single nucleotide away, making a read error possible. The V and J genes are TRBV9 and TRBJ2-7; either TRBD1 or TRBD2 may supply D (6 bases each). The CDR3 covers 15 residues. CDR1 and CDR2 (germline): SGDLS, YYNGEE. Trimming took 0 bases from V and 7 from J, leaving 17 bases between them. CDR3 in amino acids: CASSVDGGPYNEQYF. The CDR3 DNA sequence: TGTGCCAGCAGCGTAGACGGGGGCCCCTACAATGAGCAGTACTTC.

The chain joins TRBV7-2 to TRBJ2-3; D gene uncertain. CDR1 is SGHTA and CDR2 is FQGNSA in the germline V gene. V was clipped by 5 bases and J by 7 bases, with 13 bases between them. CDR3 length equals 13 residues. CDR3 protein: CASSPPGGYTQYF. The CDR3 nucleotides read TGTGCCAGCAGCCCCCCCGGTGGGTATACGCAGTATTTT.

This clonotype was seen a few times. The chain has TRBV7-2 and TRBJ2-7; tentatively, D is TRBD2 (5 bases). CDR3 length: 14 residues. The V gene's germline CDR1 is SGHTA and CDR2 FQGNSA. V was trimmed by 5 bases and J by 9 bases, leaving 20 bases between them. The CDR3 coding sequence is TGTGCCAGCAGCCCTCGGTGGGGTGAGGGTCCGCAGTACTTC. Amino acid sequence: CASSPRWGEGPQYF.